This entry concerns a single T cell receptor (beta chain). This specimen belongs to a study of blood T cell repertoires in COVID-19. About the study: There were acute and convalescent COVID-19 samples, and they came from the United States, Italy and Spain. Sources were T cells, B-cell-depleted T cells, or PBMCs; the material itself was cDNA or gDNA.

In the study's own analysis: Amplification of reference gene primers provided the estimated nucleated cell counts. Only in-frame clones appear in the TCRdb table, and some are missing; sequencing was by immunoSEQ multiplex PCR. V, J and clone size are taken as reported in that table, and D and trimming were inferred from the DNA itself. The sample has about 280,000 clones; roughly 85% are singletons. V lost 4 bases and J 5 bases, leaving 18 bases between the germline ends. Germline V CDR1 and CDR2: GTSNPN, SVGIG (reference sequence). The CDR3 loop spans 14 amino acids. The sample taken for sequencing was peripheral blood. The genes are TRBV30 and TRBJ2-7; tentative D call: TRBD2 (6 bases). The origin of this receptor is a woman in her seventies with acute or convalescent COVID-19. The CDR3 DNA sequence: TGTGCCTGGAACCACCAGGGAGGTTTGAACGAGCAGTACTTC. Translation: CAWNHQGGLNEQYF.